This T cell receptor beta chain was sequenced in a study of human thymus T cells. Resections from corrective heart surgery provided thymus tissue. Clones were sequenced by immunoSEQ multiplex PCR, and TCRdb holds only the in-frame ones, with some missing. The repertoire holds some 130,000 clones, with about 95% as singletons. This clone was recorded once. This TCR derives from a boy younger than two with a congenital heart defect but otherwise immunologically healthy. The specimen sequenced was thymus tissue.

CDR3 bases: TGTGCCAGCACCCGGACTAGCGGGGGGTCTCCCTACGAGCAGTACTTC. This codes for CASTRTSGGSPYEQYF. V is TRBV6-6 and J is TRBJ2-7, with 14 positions matching TRBD2. The V gene end was trimmed by 7 bases and the J gene end by 2 bases; junction bases not matched to a gene: 7. CDR3 length: 16 residues. Germline V gene lookup returns CDR1 MNHNY and CDR2 SVGAGI (reference sequence).